This TCR beta chain was sequenced in a study of spatial heterogeneity in lung cancer. Time point defined: sample taken at primary tumor resection. Donation came from 70 or so patients with untreated early-stage non-small cell lung cancer. Whole RNA, which was extracted from tumor, nontumor lung tissue or frozen PBMC, was sequenced without any cell sorting. V lost 4 bases to trimming and J lost 3 bases; unmatched junction nucleotides: 13. The CDR3 totals 18 residues. CDR1 and CDR2 from the germline V gene are MNHEY and SMNVEV (reference sequence). TCR cDNA molecules each had a unique molecular identifier. MiXCR, applied by TCRdb to the 5' RACE reads, yields one record per CDR3 protein. Among 40,000 to 50,000 distinct CDR3 sequences listed, roughly 15% were seen once.

V and J are TRBV27 and TRBJ2-7; 12 positions agree with TRBD2. The sample consisted of PBMCs, taken at surgery. The clonotype comes from a male donor with early-stage non-small cell lung cancer. The CDR3 sequence is CASSSSSGRARLFYEQYF. In nucleotides, the CDR3 is TGTGCCAGCAGTTCTTCTAGCGGGAGGGCCCGATTATTCTACGAGCAGTACTTC.